The 18 T cell receptor beta chains listed next were all sequenced from one sample in a study of blood T cell repertoires in COVID-19. Measured with immunoSEQ multiplex PCR; TCRdb has only the in-frame clones, and not every one. This sample has 250,000 to 400,000 clones, with approximately 89% found just once. What was sequenced was peripheral blood. The receptors derive from a woman in her 30s with COVID-19, enrolled during active disease.

The CDR3 nucleotides read TGTGCCAGCAGCCGCAGTACCTCGGGGGGCTCGAGAGATACGCAGTATTTT. This translates into CASSRSTSGGSRDTQYF. V and J are TRBV11-3 and TRBJ2-3; perhaps TRBD2 as D (7 bases). CDR1 SGHNT and CDR2 YENEEA come from the germline V gene. V was shortened by 5 bases and J by 5 bases, with 23 bases between the two germline ends. This CDR3 is built from 17 residues.

The CDR3 nucleotides are TGTGCCAGCAGCTCAGGGTGGGATACGCAGTATTTT. It codes for CASSSGWDTQYF. V is TRBV11-1 and J is TRBJ2-3, with TRBD1 as a possible D gene (5 bases). The CDR3 runs 12 residues. V lost 4 bases and J lost 6, with 8 bases in between. Germline-derived CDR1 and CDR2 are SGHAT and FQDESV (reference sequence).

The CDR3 reads CASSPPPGEMTQYF. The DNA of the CDR3 is TGTGCCAGCTCACCACCCCCCGGAGAAATGACCCAGTACTTC. The rearrangement links TRBV18 to TRBJ2-5; D unclear. Trimming pared 0 bases from V and 7 bases from J, leaving 12 bases between. The CDR3 has 14 residues. Germline CDR1 reads KGHSH; CDR2 reads LQKENI. Combining the CDR3 with reference TRBV18 and TRBJ2-5 gives the whole variable domain NAGVMQNPRHLVRRRGQEARLRCSPMKGHSHVYWYRQLPEEGLKFMVYLQKENIIDESGMPKERFSAEFPKEGPSILRIQQVVRGDSAAYFCASSPPPGEMTQYFGPGTRLLVL.

The gene calls are TRBV11-2 and TRBJ2-2; D gene ambiguous. CDR1 SGHAT and CDR2 FQNNGV come from the germline V gene. The CDR3 contains 14 residues. The V end lost 1 base, the J end lost 1 base, and 4 bases lay between the germline ends. The CDR3 spells CASSLVKNTGELFF. CDR3 coding DNA: TGTGCCAGCAGCTTAGTCAAGAACACCGGGGAGCTGTTTTTT.

This chain links TRBV25-1 with TRBJ1-2, with 8 bases matching TRBD1. CDR1 is MGHDK, CDR2 SYGVNS, per germline. The CDR3 length is 13 residues. Germline trimming cut 4 bases from V and 8 bases from J; bases unmatched to any gene: 6. The CDR3 spells CASSAGGSGGYTF. The DNA for the CDR3 is TGTGCCAGCAGTGCAGGGGGCTCAGGAGGCTACACCTTC.

The chain recombines TRBV4-3 with TRBJ1-2; TRBD1 aligns across 7 bases. CDR1 LGHNA and CDR2 YSLEER come from the germline V gene. The CDR3 covers 14 residues. Trimming removed 3 bases from V and 8 bases from J; junction bases left unmatched: 9. CDR3 loop: CASSHADRESGYTF. The CDR3 nucleotides are TGCGCCAGCAGCCACGCTGACAGGGAGAGCGGCTACACCTTC.

This chain joins TRBV6-2 or TRBV6-3 and TRBJ1-1; D remains ambiguous. V shed 4 bases and J shed 1 base, with 10 bases lying between them. Germline values: CDR1 MNHEY, CDR2 SVGEGT. CDR3 length: 14 residues. CDR3 DNA: TGTGCCAGCAGTTCCATCCAGCGGAACACTGAAGCTTTCTTT. Its protein is CASSSIQRNTEAFF.

This clone appeared once. The genes are TRBV13 and TRBJ2-3; D is unclear. V lost 5 bases, J lost 0 bases, and 12 bases lay in between. Germline V gives CDR1 PRHDT, CDR2 FYEKMQ (reference sequence). The CDR3 runs 15 residues. This CDR3 is CASSPRLSSTDTQYF. The CDR3 coding sequence is TGTGCCAGCAGCCCTAGACTTTCCAGCACAGATACGCAGTATTTT.

This chain uses TRBV3-1 (or the pseudogene TRBV3-2) with TRBJ1-1; 7 nucleotides agree with TRBD1. This CDR3 spans 15 amino acids. Germline lookup yields CDR1 LGHDT and CDR2 YNNKEL (reference sequence). After removal of 2 bases from V and 5 bases from J, the junction contained 8 bases not matched to a gene. CDR3 sequence: CASSQLTTGATEAFF. The CDR3 region has the DNA TGTGCCAGCAGCCAATTAACTACAGGGGCAACTGAAGCTTTCTTT.

This clone was found once. The CDR3 sequence is CASSSGQYSNQPQHF. Here the CDR3 DNA reads TGTGCCAGCAGCTCGGGACAGTATAGCAATCAGCCCCAGCATTTT. The chain has TRBV7-3 and TRBJ1-5; 7 positions match TRBD1. The CDR3 runs 15 residues. In germline, CDR1 is SGHTA, CDR2 FQGTGA. V dropped 4 bases and J dropped 0; count of bases not matched to a gene: 3.

In this sample, this clone turned up once. The gene calls are TRBV13 and TRBJ2-7, with 8 positions matching TRBD1. V lost 5 bases, J lost 3 bases, and 9 bases stayed unmatched. Germline assignment: CDR1 PRHDT and CDR2 FYEKMQ (reference sequence). This CDR3 has 15 residues. CDR3: CASSIAGQGIYEQYV. CDR3 bases: TGTGCCAGCAGCATCGCCGGACAGGGAATCTACGAGCAGTACGTC.

The V call is TRBV11-1, the J call TRBJ1-1; no firm D call. The V end was cut by 7 bases, the J end by 0 bases, with 12 bases between. The CDR3 extends over 14 amino acids. Looked up from germline, CDR1 is SGHAT and CDR2 is FQDESV (reference sequence). This CDR3 is CASKRPALNTEAFF. CDR3 in DNA: TGTGCCAGCAAACGTCCAGCGTTGAACACTGAAGCTTTCTTT.

The chain recombines TRBV12-3 or TRBV12-4 with TRBJ2-5; 7 nucleotides align to TRBD2. Losses at the gene ends were 6 bases for V and 4 bases for J; bases not matched to a gene: 5. The CDR3 covers 13 residues. The CDR3, as DNA: TGTGCCAGCAGGGCAGCGGGGTCAGAGACCCAGTACTTC. Protein: CASRAAGSETQYF.

This clone was picked up a small number of times. This chain joins TRBV29-1 and TRBJ1-2; D is undetermined. The CDR3 spans 12 residues. Looked up from germline, CDR1 is SQVTM and CDR2 is ANQGSEA. V lost 5 bases, J lost 6 bases, and 13 bases lay in between. The CDR3: CSVPWEGNGYTF. CDR3 sequence (DNA): TGCAGCGTTCCTTGGGAGGGAAATGGCTACACCTTC.

This chain links TRBV5-5 with TRBJ1-1; tentatively, D is TRBD1 (5 bases). The CDR3 is 16 residues long. Trimming left V 4 bases short and J 2 bases short, with 18 bases between. Looked up from germline, CDR1 is SGHKS and CDR2 is YYEKEE (reference sequence). CDR3 sequence (DNA): TGTGCCAGCAGCCACGGGGGGATTCAGGCAAACACTGAAGCTTTCTTT. It translates to CASSHGGIQANTEAFF. Complete variable domain (other parts from reference TRBV5-5 and TRBJ1-1): DAGVTQSPTHLIKTRGQQVTLRCSPISGHKSVSWYQQVLGQGPQFIFQYYEKEERGRGNFPDRFSARQFPNYSSELNVNALLLGDSALYLCASSHGGIQANTEAFFGQGTRLTVV.

The V gene is TRBV7-9, the J gene TRBJ2-3, with a weak D call TRBD2 (6 bases). V was shortened by 0 bases and J by 0 bases, with 13 bases between the two germline ends. The germline gives CDR1 SEHNR, CDR2 FQNEAQ (reference sequence). The CDR3 contains 17 residues. CDR3 sequence: CASSLALASVSTDTQYF. DNA of the CDR3: TGTGCCAGCAGCTTAGCGCTTGCTAGCGTTAGCACAGATACGCAGTATTTT.

The J gene is TRBJ2-3, the V gene TRBV5-1, with TRBD2 matching 8 bases. Trimming at V came to 5 bases and at J to 1 base, leaving 0 bases not matched to a gene. This CDR3 has 13 residues. Germline V lookup: CDR1 SGHRS, CDR2 YFSETQ. This CDR3 reads CASRTSGTDTQYF. The CDR3 region has the DNA TGCGCCAGCAGGACTAGCGGCACAGATACGCAGTATTTT.

The chain carries TRBV6-2 or TRBV6-3 and TRBJ2-7; D unclear. This CDR3 has 15 amino acids. The V gene's germline CDR1 is MNHEY and CDR2 SVGEGT. The V end was cut by 5 bases, the J end by 2 bases, with 16 bases between. CDR3 loop: CASSHLLRVAYEQYF. The CDR3 nucleotides are TGTGCCAGCAGTCACCTACTACGGGTGGCCTACGAGCAGTACTTC.